This T cell receptor beta chain emerged from a study of control samples from healthy donors and cancer patients. This clone was counted between two and nine times. The table came from immunoSEQ multiplex PCR; TCRdb's copy has only in-frame clones and leaves some out. The data contain roughly 100,000 clones, around 89% of them singletons. CDR1 is SGHTS, CDR2 YDEGEE, per germline. The CDR3 sequence is 15 residues long. Trimming pared 0 bases from V and 10 bases from J, leaving 14 bases between. The chain joins TRBV5-8 to TRBJ1-6; no clear D gene. The TCR was taken from a man aged 55 to 70 with lung cancer. Sequenced material: PBMCs. The CDR3 DNA is TGTGCCAGCAGCTTGGGACTGGGGTCAGGATCACCCCTCCACTTT. Its protein product is CASSLGLGSGSPLHF.